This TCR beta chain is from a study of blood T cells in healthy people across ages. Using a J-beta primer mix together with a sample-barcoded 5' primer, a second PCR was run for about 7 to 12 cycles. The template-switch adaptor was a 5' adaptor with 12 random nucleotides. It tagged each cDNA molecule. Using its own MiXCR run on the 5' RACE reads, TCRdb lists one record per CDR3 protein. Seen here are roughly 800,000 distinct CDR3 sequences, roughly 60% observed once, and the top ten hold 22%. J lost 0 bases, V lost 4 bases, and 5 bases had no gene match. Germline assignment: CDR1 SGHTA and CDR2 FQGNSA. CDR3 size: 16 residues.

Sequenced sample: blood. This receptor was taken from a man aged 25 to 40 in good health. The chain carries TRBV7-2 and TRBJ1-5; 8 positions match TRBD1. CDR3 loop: CASSSTGGNSNQPQHF. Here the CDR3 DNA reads TGTGCCAGCAGCTCAACAGGGGGGAATAGCAATCAGCCCCAGCATTTT.